The following is a T cell receptor beta chain sequence with its context. Its antigen is unidentified. The sample originates from a study of T cell clonotyping in hematopoietic cell transplantation. Study-wide results and caveats: After transplant, recipient diversity fell while pathologically expanded clonotypes grew through day 180. CD4 and CD8 repertoire contributions could not be separated without sorting. At the given depth, recipient repertoires were over 97% de novo clonotypes. Graft donor and pretransplant recipient Inverse Simpson Index values predicted broader posttransplant TCR diversity.

Germline V CDR1 and CDR2: MGHDK, SYGVNS. This CDR3 contains 15 residues. Trimming removed 3 bases from V and 4 bases from J, with 16 bases in between. Generated by immunoSEQ multiplex PCR, the TCRdb table keeps only in-frame clones and is missing some. The top ten clones hold over 4.5% of a sample with 15,000 to 20,000 clones, 80% to 95% of them seen once. This clonotype was obtained from a man aged 40-50 years in good health. Some clones in this sample may be carry-over from other donors' samples. Sequenced: peripheral blood mononuclear cells. The V gene is TRBV25-1, the J gene TRBJ2-7, with a possible D match to TRBD2 (5 bases). CDR3 sequence reads: CASSDMSGTVYEQYF. Here the CDR3 DNA reads TGTGCCAGCAGTGATATGAGCGGCACCGTTTACGAGCAGTACTTC.